The next 4 T cell receptor beta chains were all read from a single sample in a study of T cells after yellow fever vaccination (dated by TCRdb to about 2019). Preparation of the library involved 5' RACE. The run used an Illumina HiSeq 2500. TCRdb reworked the public reads: Q25 trimming with fastp, MiXCR clone assembly, productive beta chains retained. Rows matching on CDR3 protein sequence are summarized as one entry with the most common DNA and genes. This sample holds about 630,000 distinct CDR3 sequences; 9% to 15% were observed only once. The biggest ten clones account for about 16% of the sample. This specimen's treatment or condition label, interpreted: live attenuated yellow fever vaccine strain. Sequencing was performed on PBMCs, taken on the day of the yellow fever booster vaccination. These receptors were obtained from a man aged 30-40 years who received the YFV17D yellow fever vaccine.

The genes are TRBV7-9 and TRBJ2-7; tentative D call: TRBD1 (6 bases). CDR1 is SEHNR, CDR2 FQNEAQ, per germline (reference sequence). The length of the CDR3 is 17 residues. V lost 2 bases and J lost 7, with 24 bases in between. The CDR3, as DNA: TGTGCCAGCAGCTTACAGCCCTGGGACACGGGGTGGGGTGAGCAGTACTTC. Protein sequence: CASSLQPWDTGWGEQYF.

This clonotype came up a few times. The chain recombines TRBV7-9 with TRBJ2-4; D ambiguous. The germline V and J ends were trimmed by 2 bases and 0 bases, with 14 bases remaining between them. There are 17 residues in the CDR3. CDR1 is SEHNR, CDR2 FQNEAQ, per germline (reference sequence). Here the CDR3 DNA reads TGTGCCAGCAGCTTAACCTCAGGAGTCCTAGCCAAAAACATTCAGTACTTC. Translating it yields CASSLTSGVLAKNIQYF.

The chain joins TRBV28 to TRBJ1-2; no reliable D call. Germline CDR1 MDHEN, CDR2 SYDVKM. This CDR3 has 19 amino acids. Trimming removed 2 bases at V and 6 bases at J, with 28 bases between. The CDR3, as DNA: TGTGCCAGCAGTTTAATCCGGGATCTATGGCAAAAAAAAGGAAATGGCTACACCTTC. Its protein product is CASSLIRDLWQKKGNGYTF.

The chain is built from TRBV4-2 and TRBJ2-7, with 7 bases that match TRBD1. This CDR3 has 15 amino acids. V lost 4 bases, J lost 2 bases, and 8 bases stayed unmatched. Germline V CDR1 and CDR2: LGHNA, YNFKEQ. The CDR3 spells CASSPEGTVAYEQYF. The CDR3 nucleotides read TGTGCCAGCAGCCCGGAAGGGACAGTTGCCTACGAGCAGTACTTC.